These 20 T cell receptor beta chains were all obtained from the same sample, sequenced in a study of cytomegalovirus exposure and HLA in healthy donors. Researchers ran the PCR with 60 Vbeta and 13 Jbeta primers. Measured with immunoSEQ multiplex PCR; TCRdb has only the in-frame clones, and not every one. The profile covers 100,000 or so clones, with 74% appearing a single time and roughly 2.6% taken by the ten largest. The sample comprised PBMCs. The source of these receptors is a man between 45 and 60 years old in good health and CMV-seropositive.

This CDR3 is CASSLSSYNEQFF. CDR3 nucleotides: TGTGCCAGCAGCCTTTCGTCCTACAATGAGCAGTTCTTC. J is TRBJ2-1 and V is TRBV9, with D hard to call. Germline V CDR1 and CDR2: SGDLS, YYNGEE. The V and J ends lost 4 bases and 1 base respectively, with 6 bases between them. CDR3 length equals 13 residues.

The J gene is TRBJ2-3, the V gene TRBV10-1; D remains unclear. Trimming stripped 0 bases from V and 2 bases from J, with 15 bases between. Germline CDR1 is WNHNN and CDR2 is SYGVQD (reference sequence). CDR3 length: 17 amino acids. Here the CDR3 reads CASSESRLVSFTDTQYF. Here the CDR3 DNA reads TGCGCCAGCAGTGAGTCGCGGCTAGTATCTTTCACAGATACGCAGTATTTT.

In the case of this clone: Different DNA sequences within this sample yield the same CDR3. This rearrangement joins TRBV5-8 to TRBJ1-2; 7 positions agree with TRBD1. The CDR3 totals 16 residues. Germline assignment: CDR1 SGHTS and CDR2 YDEGEE. Unmatched junction bases numbered 11, after V lost 3 bases and J lost 3 bases. For the CDR3, the DNA is TGTGCCAGCAGCTCCGCCGGAAGGGGGCAATACTATGGCTACACCTTC. Translation gives CASSSAGRGQYYGYTF. The entire variable domain, with the rest obtained from reference TRBV5-8 and TRBJ1-2, is as follows: EAGVTQSPTHLIKTRGQQATLRCSPISGHTSVYWYQQALGLGLQFLLWYDEGEERNRGNFPPRFSGRQFPNYSSELNVNALELEDSALYLCASSSAGRGQYYGYTFGSGTRLTVV.

The rearrangement joins TRBV6-1 to TRBJ1-2, with D possibly TRBD1 on 6 matching bases. Trimming took off 8 bases at V and 5 bases at J, with 21 bases between the two ends. Germline lookup yields CDR1 MNHNS and CDR2 SASEGT. The CDR3 covers 15 residues. CDR3 sequence reads: CASDEDSRLSYGYTF. CDR3 in DNA: TGTGCCAGCGATGAGGACAGCAGATTATCTTATGGCTACACCTTC.

The rearrangement uses TRBV2 and TRBJ1-1; D remains ambiguous. V lost 4 bases, J lost 3 bases, and 12 bases lay in between. The germline V gene encodes CDR1 SNHLY and CDR2 FYNNEI. CDR3 length: 14 amino acids. The CDR3 nucleotides are TGTGCCAGCAGTGTTATCCGGAGGGACACTGAAGCTTTCTTT. Encoded protein: CASSVIRRDTEAFF.

The rearrangement uses TRBV29-1 and TRBJ1-1; D perhaps matches TRBD1 (6 bases). The V end was cut by 3 bases, the J end by 8 bases, with 10 bases between. CDR1 is SQVTM, CDR2 ANQGSEA, per germline. The CDR3 has 11 amino acids. The CDR3 spells CSVDAGDEAFF. CDR3 DNA sequence: TGCAGCGTTGATGCAGGGGACGAAGCTTTCTTT.

The chain has TRBV10-3 and TRBJ1-3; 8 nucleotides agree with TRBD1. This CDR3 has 15 amino acids. Losses at the gene ends were 6 bases for V and 0 bases for J; bases not matched to a gene: 4. CDR1 ENHRY and CDR2 SYGVKD come from the germline V gene. The CDR3 coding sequence is TGTGCCATCAGGGGAACAGGGGGCTCTGGAAACACCATATATTTT. It encodes CAIRGTGGSGNTIYF.

V usage is TRBV7-9 and J usage is TRBJ2-5, with TRBD2 matching over 7 bases. Germline CDR1 reads SEHNR; CDR2 reads FQNEAQ (reference sequence). The V segment lost 4 bases and the J segment 13 bases; nucleotides outside the gene matches: 15. The CDR3 runs to 14 residues. CDR3 loop: CASSSSLSGLTMYF. As DNA, the CDR3 is TGTGCCAGCAGCTCGAGCCTCTCGGGACTAACCATGTACTTC.

The chain uses TRBV6-1 and TRBJ2-5, with a possible D match to TRBD1 (7 bases). The CDR3 totals 15 residues. CDR1 and CDR2 from the germline V gene are MNHNS and SASEGT. The ends were cut back, 8 bases at V and 2 bases at J, with 18 bases in the middle. DNA of the CDR3: TGTGCCAGCTGGTTTCGAGCAGGGGGGCAAGAGACCCAGTACTTC. Translating it yields CASWFRAGGQETQYF.

To note about this clone: Germline is not matched at one junction end, which may reflect a read error. This chain connects TRBV7-8 to TRBJ1-2, with no clear D. The length of the CDR3 is 14 residues. The germline V gene has CDR1 SGHVS and CDR2 FQNEAQ. CDR3 DNA sequence: TGTGCCAGCAGCCTAGCAAAGTCCGGCTATGGCTACACCTTC. This encodes CASSLAKSGYGYTF.

The rearrangement joins TRBV4-1 to TRBJ2-7, with 7 bases matching TRBD2. Germline values: CDR1 MGHRA, CDR2 YSYEKL. The CDR3 runs 18 residues. V trimming: 3 bases; J trimming: 1 base; junction bases outside the gene matches: 15. This CDR3 reads CASSQGPHLADPSYEQYF. CDR3 DNA sequence: TGCGCCAGCAGCCAGGGACCCCACCTAGCGGACCCTTCCTACGAGCAGTACTTC.

The chain carries TRBV30 and TRBJ2-2; TRBD2 matches 7 bases. CDR3 length: 16 amino acids. Germline trimming cut 0 bases from V and 4 bases from J; bases unmatched to any gene: 8. CDR1 is GTSNPN and CDR2 is SVGIG in the germline V gene (reference sequence). The CDR3 coding sequence is TGTGCCTGGAGTGTAGGGGCGGGAGCTGGCACCGGGGAGCTGTTTTTT. This translates into CAWSVGAGAGTGELFF.

The chain joins TRBV27 to TRBJ1-6; 10 bases are a match to TRBD1. Germline V gene sequence: CDR1 MNHEY, CDR2 SMNVEV (reference sequence). The CDR3 contains 16 residues. The V gene end was trimmed by 2 bases and the J gene end by 6 bases; junction bases not matched to a gene: 4. The CDR3 sequence: CASSLRDRGPNSPLHF. In nucleotides, the CDR3 is TGTGCCAGCAGTTTACGGGACAGGGGTCCTAATTCACCCCTCCACTTT.

This chain joins TRBV5-6 and TRBJ1-5; D remains ambiguous. The CDR3 spans 13 residues. The germline gives CDR1 SGHDT, CDR2 YYEEEE. With 3 bases removed from V and 3 bases from J, the gap between germline ends came to 7 bases. The CDR3 region is CASSSQANQPQHF. CDR3 DNA: TGTGCCAGCAGCTCGCAGGCCAATCAGCCCCAGCATTTT.

V and J are TRBV9 and TRBJ1-3; 8 bases align to TRBD1. Trimming took 0 bases from V and 5 from J; bases not matched to a gene: 1. The CDR3 length is 14 residues. Germline V gives CDR1 SGDLS, CDR2 YYNGEE. Written as DNA, the CDR3 is TGTGCCAGCAGCGTAGGACAGGGGCGAAACACCATATATTTT. Its protein is CASSVGQGRNTIYF. Combining the CDR3 with reference TRBV9 and TRBJ1-3 gives the whole variable domain DSGVTQTPKHLITATGQRVTLRCSPRSGDLSVYWYQQSLDQGLQFLIQYYNGEERAKGNILERFSAQQFPDLHSELNLSSLELGDSALYFCASSVGQGRNTIYFGEGSWLTVV.

This clone has a single count. The V call is TRBV27, the J call TRBJ2-4; 7 bases match TRBD1. The V and J ends lost 6 bases and 1 base, in that order; junction bases with no gene match: 3. Germline assignment: CDR1 MNHEY and CDR2 SMNVEV (reference sequence). The CDR3 totals 14 residues. The CDR3 sequence: CASRLQGAKNIQYF. CDR3 in DNA: TGTGCCAGCAGATTACAGGGGGCCAAAAACATTCAGTACTTC.

This chain links TRBV19 with TRBJ1-1; D not certain. The CDR3 is 14 residues long. Trimming stripped 1 base from V and 0 bases from J, with 6 bases between. Germline V lookup: CDR1 LNHDA, CDR2 SQIVND (reference sequence). CDR3 sequence reads: CASSIGQVNTEAFF. The CDR3 DNA reads TGTGCCAGTAGTATAGGTCAGGTGAACACTGAAGCTTTCTTT.

V and J are TRBV7-3 and TRBJ1-5, with TRBD1 matching 7 bases. CDR1 and CDR2 from the germline V gene are SGHTA and FQGTGA. The CDR3 loop spans 15 amino acids. V shed 2 bases, J shed 5 bases, and the junction held 6 bases outside the gene matches. CDR3 bases: TGTGCCAGCAGCTTAGACAGGGCCCCCGATCAGCCCCAGCATTTT. Protein product: CASSLDRAPDQPQHF.

V is TRBV7-9 and J is TRBJ2-7; 13 bases are a match to TRBD2. Germline V lookup: CDR1 SEHNR, CDR2 FQNEAQ (reference sequence). Trimming took 5 bases from V and 4 from J; bases not matched to a gene: 2. This CDR3 has 14 residues. The DNA of the CDR3 is TGTGCCAGCAGCCCGGGACTAGCGGGGTACGAGCAGTACTTC. Amino acid sequence: CASSPGLAGYEQYF.

The V and J genes are TRBV4-1 and TRBJ2-2, with TRBD2 identical over 7 bases. The J segment lost 7 bases and the V segment lost 0 bases, leaving 14 bases of the junction unmatched. The V gene's germline CDR1 is MGHRA and CDR2 YSYEKL. There are 18 residues in the CDR3. This CDR3 is CASSQDPAGTSPSGELFF. CDR3 in DNA: TGCGCCAGCAGCCAAGATCCAGCGGGGACCTCCCCAAGCGGGGAGCTGTTTTTT.